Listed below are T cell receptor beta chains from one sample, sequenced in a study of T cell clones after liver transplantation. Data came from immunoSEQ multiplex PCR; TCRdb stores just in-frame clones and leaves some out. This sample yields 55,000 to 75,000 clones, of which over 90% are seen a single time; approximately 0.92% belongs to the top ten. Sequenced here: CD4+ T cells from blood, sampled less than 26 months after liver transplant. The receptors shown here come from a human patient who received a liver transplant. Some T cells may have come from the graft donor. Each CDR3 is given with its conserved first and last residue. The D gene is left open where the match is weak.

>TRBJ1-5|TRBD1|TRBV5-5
CASSTFPGQGSQPQHF
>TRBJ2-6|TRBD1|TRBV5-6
CASSLGQGYSGANVLTF
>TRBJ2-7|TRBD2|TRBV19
CASSNSGTYEQYF
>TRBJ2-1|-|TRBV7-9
CASSLAGAGEQFF
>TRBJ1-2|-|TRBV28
CASSRTDNYGYTF
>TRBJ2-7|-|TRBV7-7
CASSFQEGAEQYF
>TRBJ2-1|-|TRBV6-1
CASSENPAGPYNEQFF
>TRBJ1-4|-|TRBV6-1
CASSDEKLFF
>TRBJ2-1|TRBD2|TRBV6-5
CASSYGTNNEQFF
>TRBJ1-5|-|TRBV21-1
CASSKEWRAQSNQPQHF